What follows is one T cell receptor beta chain and its context. Its target is not known. These data belong to a study of shared clonotypes between healthy human individuals. General study points: Shared across several donors were roughly 4.8% of the naive CD4 clonotypes.

Germline V CDR1 and CDR2: WNHNN, SYGVQD (reference sequence). The CDR3 is made up of 15 amino acids. The germline V and J ends were trimmed by 6 bases and 1 base, with 15 bases remaining between them. Execution of the assay was at deep level. Investigators spread the genomic DNA of each subset evenly over several immunoSEQ plates. Per the authors' pipeline: ImmunoSEQ output held junction-only sequences without quality scores, so filtering differed. Data came from immunoSEQ multiplex PCR; TCRdb stores just in-frame clones and leaves some out. D and trimming were read from the DNA, whereas the V and J calls and clone size are those reported in that table. The table has some 2,400,000 clones, around 95% seen once.

This chain joins TRBV10-1 and TRBJ1-1; D possibly corresponds to TRBD1 (6 bases). The material sequenced was naive CD4+ T cells sorted from blood. Subset of the sample: CD45RA+ positively selected. The sequence was collected from a man younger than 30 in good health. In DNA, the CDR3 is TGCGCCAGCAGAGCCAAGACAGGACCGAACACTGAAGCTTTCTTT. Protein sequence: CASRAKTGPNTEAFF.